This T cell receptor (beta chain) was documented in a study of OX40 agonist ivuxolimab in advanced cancers. Background on the study: Ivuxolimab was administered intravenously to patients at 0.01 to 10 mg/kg every 2 weeks.

Study-wide findings and caveats: Determination of antigen specificity was not performed for the expanded peripheral T cells. Among patients with partial responses at 0.1-3.0 mg/kg, clonal expansion was among the lowest. CD8+ T cells were the subset that, on average, had more expanded clones than CD4+.

The CDR3 has 14 amino acids. Deletions cut 7 bases from V and 7 bases from J, with 19 bases between. The germline gives CDR1 MDHEN, CDR2 SYDVKM. On this clone itself: Its antigen remains unknown.

Only in-frame clones appear in the TCRdb table, and some are missing; sequencing was by immunoSEQ multiplex PCR. The data contain tens of thousands of clones, 87% of them singletons. The sample here was CD4+ or CD8+ T cells sorted from blood, taken in a trial of the OX40 agonist ivuxolimab. This sequence originates from an adult with an advanced solid tumor such as melanoma, head and neck, liver or kidney cancer. The chain carries TRBV28 and TRBJ1-2, with D possibly being TRBD1 (6 bases). CDR3 DNA: TGTGCCAGCACCCTTAGGGGGGGATGGGGTGGCTACACCTTC. Its protein product is CASTLRGGWGGYTF.